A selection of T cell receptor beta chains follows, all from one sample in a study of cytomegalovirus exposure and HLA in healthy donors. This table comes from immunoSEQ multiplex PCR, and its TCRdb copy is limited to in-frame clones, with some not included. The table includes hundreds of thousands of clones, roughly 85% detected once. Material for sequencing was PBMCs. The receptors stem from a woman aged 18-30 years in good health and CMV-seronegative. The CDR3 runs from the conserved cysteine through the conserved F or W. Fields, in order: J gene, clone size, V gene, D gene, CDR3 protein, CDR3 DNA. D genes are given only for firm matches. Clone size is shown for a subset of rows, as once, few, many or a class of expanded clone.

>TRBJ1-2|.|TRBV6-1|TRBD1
CASLSGGTGERGYTF
TGTGCCAGCCTTTCCGGTGGGACAGGGGAACGAGGCTACACCTTC
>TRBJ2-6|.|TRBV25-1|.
CASSETGSGANVLTF
TGTGCCAGCAGTGAAACGGGATCTGGGGCCAACGTCCTGACTTTC
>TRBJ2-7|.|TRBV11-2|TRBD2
CASIGRGGDYEQYF
TGTGCCAGCATCGGGCGGGGGGGAGACTACGAGCAGTACTTC
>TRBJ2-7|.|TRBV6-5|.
CASSYLAGEYEQYF
TGTGCCAGCAGTTACCTGGCAGGGGAATACGAGCAGTACTTC
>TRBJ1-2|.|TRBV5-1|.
CASSLAGRYYGYTF
TGCGCCAGCAGCTTGGCAGGGCGGTACTATGGCTACACCTTC
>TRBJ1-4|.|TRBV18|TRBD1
CASSPLDGQAGEGEKLFF
TGTGCCAGCTCACCCCTGGACGGACAGGCCGGTGAAGGTGAAAAACTGTTTTTT
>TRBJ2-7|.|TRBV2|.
CASTKGATYDEQYF
TGTGCCAGCACTAAAGGAGCCACCTACGACGAGCAGTACTTC
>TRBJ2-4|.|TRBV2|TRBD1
CASSAPGQGYAKNIQYF
TGTGCCAGCAGCGCGCCGGGACAGGGTTACGCCAAAAACATTCAGTACTTC
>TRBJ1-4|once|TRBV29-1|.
CSIRGDNEKLFF
TGCAGCATAAGGGGGGATAATGAAAAACTGTTTTTT
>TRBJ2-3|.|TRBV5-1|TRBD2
CASSFRLASDTQYF
TGCGCCAGCAGCTTCCGACTAGCGTCAGATACGCAGTATTTT
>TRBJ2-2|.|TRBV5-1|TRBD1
CASSSDDRVGELFF
TGCGCCAGCAGCTCGGACGACAGGGTCGGGGAGCTGTTTTTT
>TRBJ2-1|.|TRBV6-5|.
CASSLTAPGVNEQFF
TGTGCCAGCAGTTTGACGGCGCCCGGAGTGAATGAGCAGTTCTTC
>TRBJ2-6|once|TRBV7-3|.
CASSLTGPLGAGANVLTF
TGTGCCAGCAGCTTAACGGGACCTCTCGGGGCTGGGGCCAACGTCCTGACTTTC
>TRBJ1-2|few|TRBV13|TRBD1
CASSLRDRGLYGYTF
TGTGCCAGCAGCCTCCGGGACAGGGGGCTTTATGGCTACACCTTC
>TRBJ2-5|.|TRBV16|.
CASSQSASQETQYF
TGTGCCAGCAGCCAATCCGCCAGCCAAGAGACCCAGTACTTC
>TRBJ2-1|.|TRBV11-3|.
CASSPGHNEQFF
TGTGCCAGCAGCCCGGGGCACAATGAGCAGTTCTTC
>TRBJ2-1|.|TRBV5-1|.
CASSLVSRYDNEQFF
TGCGCCAGCAGCTTGGTTTCCAGGTACGACAATGAGCAGTTCTTC
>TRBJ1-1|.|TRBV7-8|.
CASSLFRDTEAFF
TGTGCCAGCAGCTTATTCCGAGATACTGAAGCTTTCTTT
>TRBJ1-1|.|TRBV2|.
CASSELWVAGTEAFF
TGTGCCAGCAGTGAATTATGGGTTGCGGGCACTGAAGCTTTCTTT
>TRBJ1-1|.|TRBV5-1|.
CASSLGSEAFF
TGCGCCAGCAGCTTGGGGTCTGAAGCTTTCTTT
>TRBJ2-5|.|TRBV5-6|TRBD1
CASSWKTGGIWETQYF
TGTGCCAGCAGCTGGAAGACAGGGGGAATCTGGGAGACCCAGTACTTC
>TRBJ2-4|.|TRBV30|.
CAWSVRVRPTQNIQYF
TGTGCCTGGAGTGTACGGGTTCGTCCCACCCAAAACATTCAGTACTTC
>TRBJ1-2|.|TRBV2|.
CASTLQGDYGYTF
TGTGCCAGCACCCTACAGGGCGACTATGGCTACACCTTC
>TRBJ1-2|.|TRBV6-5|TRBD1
CASSRTGTANYGYTF
TGTGCCAGCAGTAGAACCGGGACAGCTAACTATGGCTACACCTTC
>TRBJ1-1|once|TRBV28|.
CASYYRVNTEAFF
TGTGCCAGCTACTACAGGGTGAACACTGAAGCTTTCTTT
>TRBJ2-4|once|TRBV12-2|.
CASPLVAPIAKNIQYF
TGTGCAAGTCCGCTTGTGGCTCCTATAGCCAAAAACATTCAGTACTTC
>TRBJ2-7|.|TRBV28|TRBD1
CASRLQGSRSYEQYF
TGTGCCAGCAGATTACAGGGGTCGAGATCCTACGAGCAGTACTTC